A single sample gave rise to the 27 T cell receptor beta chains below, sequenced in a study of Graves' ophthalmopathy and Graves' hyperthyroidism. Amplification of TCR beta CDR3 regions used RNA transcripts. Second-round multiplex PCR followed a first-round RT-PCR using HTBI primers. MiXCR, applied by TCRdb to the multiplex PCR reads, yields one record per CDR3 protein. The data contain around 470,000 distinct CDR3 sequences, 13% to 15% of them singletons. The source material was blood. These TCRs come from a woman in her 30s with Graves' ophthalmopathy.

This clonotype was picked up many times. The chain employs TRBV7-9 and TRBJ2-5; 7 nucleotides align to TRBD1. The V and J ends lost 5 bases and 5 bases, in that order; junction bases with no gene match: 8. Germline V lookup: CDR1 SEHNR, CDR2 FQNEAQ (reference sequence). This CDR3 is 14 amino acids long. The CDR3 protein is CASSEDRVWETQYF. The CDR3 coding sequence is TGTGCCAGCAGCGAAGACAGGGTGTGGGAGACCCAGTACTTC.

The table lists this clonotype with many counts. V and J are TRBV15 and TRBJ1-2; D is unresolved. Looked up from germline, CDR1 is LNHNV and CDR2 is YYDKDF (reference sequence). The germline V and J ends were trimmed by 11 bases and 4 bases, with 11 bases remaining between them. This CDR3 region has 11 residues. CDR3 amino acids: CAPVFGYGYTF. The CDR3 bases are TGTGCCCCTGTCTTTGGCTATGGCTACACCTTC.

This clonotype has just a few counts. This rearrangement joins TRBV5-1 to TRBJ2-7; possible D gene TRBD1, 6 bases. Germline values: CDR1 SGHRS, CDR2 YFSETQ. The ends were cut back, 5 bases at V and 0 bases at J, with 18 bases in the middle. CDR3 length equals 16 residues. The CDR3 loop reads CASRYTTGTNSYEQYF. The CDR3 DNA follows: TGCGCCAGCAGATACACCACCGGGACAAACTCCTACGAGCAGTACTTC.

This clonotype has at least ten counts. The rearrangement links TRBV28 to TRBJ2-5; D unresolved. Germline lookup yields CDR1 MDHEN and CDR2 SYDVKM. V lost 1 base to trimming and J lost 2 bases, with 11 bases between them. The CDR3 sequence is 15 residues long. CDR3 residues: CASSLSLGSQETQYF. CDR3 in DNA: TGTGCCAGCAGTTTATCCTTGGGGTCTCAAGAGACCCAGTACTTC.

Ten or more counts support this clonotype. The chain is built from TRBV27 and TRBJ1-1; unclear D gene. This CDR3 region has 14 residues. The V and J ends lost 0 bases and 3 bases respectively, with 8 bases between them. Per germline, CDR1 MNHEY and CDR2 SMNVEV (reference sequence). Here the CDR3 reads CASSLSILDTEAFF. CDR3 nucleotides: TGTGCCAGCAGTTTATCGATCTTGGACACTGAAGCTTTCTTT.

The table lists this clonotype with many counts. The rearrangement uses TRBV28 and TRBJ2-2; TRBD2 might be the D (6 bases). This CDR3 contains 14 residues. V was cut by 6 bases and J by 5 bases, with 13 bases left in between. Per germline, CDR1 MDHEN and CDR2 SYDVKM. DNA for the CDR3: TGTGCCAGCAGAACAGCGGGTTCTACCGGGGAGCTGTTTTTT. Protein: CASRTAGSTGELFF. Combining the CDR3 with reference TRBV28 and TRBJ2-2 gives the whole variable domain DVKVTQSSRYLVKRTGEKVFLECVQDMDHENMFWYRQDPGLGLRLIYFSYDVKMKEKGDIPEGYSVSREKKERFSLILESASTNQTSMYLCASRTAGSTGELFFGEGSRLTVL.

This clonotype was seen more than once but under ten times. Here the CDR3 reads CSVQGVDYGYTF. CDR3 DNA: TGCAGCGTTCAGGGGGTTGACTATGGCTACACCTTC. The gene calls are TRBV29-1 and TRBJ1-2, with 7 nucleotides matching TRBD1. The junction had 3 bases not matched to a gene; V was cut back by 5 bases and J by 3 bases. CDR1 and CDR2 from the germline V gene are SQVTM and ANQGSEA. The CDR3 totals 12 residues.

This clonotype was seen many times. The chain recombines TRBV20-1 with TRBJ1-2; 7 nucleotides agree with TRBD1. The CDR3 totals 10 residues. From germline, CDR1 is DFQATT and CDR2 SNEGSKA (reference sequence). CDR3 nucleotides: TGCATGGAAGGGGGCGGTGGCTACACCTTC. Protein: CMEGGGGYTF.

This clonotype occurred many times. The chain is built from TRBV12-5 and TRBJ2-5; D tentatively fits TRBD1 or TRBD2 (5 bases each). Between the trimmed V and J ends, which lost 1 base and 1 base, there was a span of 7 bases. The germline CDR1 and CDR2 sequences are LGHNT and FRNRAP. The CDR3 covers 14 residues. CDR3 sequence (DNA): TGTGCTAGTGGTTTGGGAGGGGTCCAAGAGACCCAGTACTTC. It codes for CASGLGGVQETQYF.

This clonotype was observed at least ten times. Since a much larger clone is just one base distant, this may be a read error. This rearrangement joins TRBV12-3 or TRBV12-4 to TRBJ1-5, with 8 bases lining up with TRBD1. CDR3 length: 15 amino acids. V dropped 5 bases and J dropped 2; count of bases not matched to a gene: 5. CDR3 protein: CASSTGQGGNQPQHF. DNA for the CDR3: TGTGCCAGCAGTACCGGACAGGGTGGCAATCAGCCCCAGCATTTT.

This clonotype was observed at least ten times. The CDR3 region is CAISATGGGPNTGELFF. The CDR3 nucleotides are TGTGCCATCAGTGCCACAGGGGGCGGTCCAAACACCGGGGAGCTGTTTTTT. V is TRBV10-3 and J is TRBJ2-2; TRBD1 matches 9 bases. The J segment lost 2 bases and the V segment lost 4 bases, leaving 8 bases of the junction unmatched. The CDR3 spans 17 residues. The germline CDR1 and CDR2 sequences are ENHRY and SYGVKD.

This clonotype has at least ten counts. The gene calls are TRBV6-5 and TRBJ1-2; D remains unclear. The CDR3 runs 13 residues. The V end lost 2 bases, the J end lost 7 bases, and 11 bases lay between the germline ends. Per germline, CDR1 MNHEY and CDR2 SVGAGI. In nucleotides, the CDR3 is TGTGCCAGCAGTTACCGGGGAGGTTTTGGCTACACCTTC. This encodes CASSYRGGFGYTF.

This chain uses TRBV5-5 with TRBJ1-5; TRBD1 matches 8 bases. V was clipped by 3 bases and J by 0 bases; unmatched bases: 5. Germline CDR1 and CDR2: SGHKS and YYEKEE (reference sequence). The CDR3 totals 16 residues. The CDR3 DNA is TGTGCCAGCAGCTGGGGACAGGTTTATAGCAATCAGCCCCAGCATTTT. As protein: CASSWGQVYSNQPQHF. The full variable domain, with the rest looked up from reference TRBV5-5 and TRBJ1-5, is DAGVTQSPTHLIKTRGQQVTLRCSPISGHKSVSWYQQVLGQGPQFIFQYYEKEERGRGNFPDRFSARQFPNYSSELNVNALLLGDSALYLCASSWGQVYSNQPQHFGDGTRLSIL.

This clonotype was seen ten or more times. The CDR3 here is CASSLQQETQYF. CDR3 nucleotide sequence: TGTGCCAGCAGCCTTCAACAAGAGACCCAGTACTTC. The chain employs TRBV7-8 and TRBJ2-5; no clear D. Per germline, CDR1 SGHVS and CDR2 FQNEAQ. This CDR3 is built from 12 residues. V shed 5 bases and J shed 2 bases, with 6 bases lying between them.

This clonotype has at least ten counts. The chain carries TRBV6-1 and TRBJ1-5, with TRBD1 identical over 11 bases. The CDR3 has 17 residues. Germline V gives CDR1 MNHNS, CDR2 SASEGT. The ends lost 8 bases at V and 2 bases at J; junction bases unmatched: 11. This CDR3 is CASGGQGEGNRNQPQHF. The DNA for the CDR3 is TGTGCCAGCGGGGGACAGGGGGAAGGTAATCGCAATCAGCCCCAGCATTTT.

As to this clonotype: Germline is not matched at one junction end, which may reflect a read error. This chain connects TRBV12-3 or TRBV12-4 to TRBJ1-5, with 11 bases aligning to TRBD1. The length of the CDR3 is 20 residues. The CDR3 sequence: CASNLFSLGQGEISNQPKHF. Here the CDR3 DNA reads TGTGCCAGCAATTTGTTTTCTCTGGGACAGGGGGAGATTAGCAATCAGCCCAAGCATTTT.

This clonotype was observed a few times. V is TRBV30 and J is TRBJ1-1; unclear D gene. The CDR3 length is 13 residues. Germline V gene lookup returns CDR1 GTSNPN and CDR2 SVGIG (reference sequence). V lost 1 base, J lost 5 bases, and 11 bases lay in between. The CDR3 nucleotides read TGTGCCTGGAGTGCCTCGTGGAGGACTGAAGCTTTCTTT. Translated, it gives CAWSASWRTEAFF.

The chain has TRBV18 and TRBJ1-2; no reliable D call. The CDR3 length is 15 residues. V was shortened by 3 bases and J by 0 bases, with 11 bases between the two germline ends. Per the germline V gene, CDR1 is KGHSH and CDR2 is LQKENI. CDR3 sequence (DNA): TGTGCCAGCTCACCGGGCAGACCAGCTAACTATGGCTACACCTTC. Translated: CASSPGRPANYGYTF.

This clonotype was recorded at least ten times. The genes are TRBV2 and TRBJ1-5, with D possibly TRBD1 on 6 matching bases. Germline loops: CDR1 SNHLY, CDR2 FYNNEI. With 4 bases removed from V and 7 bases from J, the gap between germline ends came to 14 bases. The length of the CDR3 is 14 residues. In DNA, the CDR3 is TGTGCCAGCAGTGCTCGGGAGGGGGGACAGCCCCAGCATTTT. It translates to CASSAREGGQPQHF.

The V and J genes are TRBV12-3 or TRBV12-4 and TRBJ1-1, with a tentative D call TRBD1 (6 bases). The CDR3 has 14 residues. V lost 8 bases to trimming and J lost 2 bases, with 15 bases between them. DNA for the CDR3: TGTGCCAGCCGAGGGTACAGGGTTAACACTGAAGCTTTCTTT. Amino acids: CASRGYRVNTEAFF.

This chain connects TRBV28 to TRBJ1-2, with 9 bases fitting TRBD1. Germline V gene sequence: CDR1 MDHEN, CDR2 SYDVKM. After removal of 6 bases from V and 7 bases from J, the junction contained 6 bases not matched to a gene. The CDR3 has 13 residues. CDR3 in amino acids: CASRRDRVSGYTF. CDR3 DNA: TGTGCCAGCAGGAGGGACAGGGTCTCTGGCTACACCTTC.

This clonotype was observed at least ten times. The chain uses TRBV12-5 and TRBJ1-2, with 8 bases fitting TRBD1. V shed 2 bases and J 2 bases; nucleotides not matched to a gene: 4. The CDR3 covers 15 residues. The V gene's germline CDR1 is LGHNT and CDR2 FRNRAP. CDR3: CASGLLTGGNYGYTF. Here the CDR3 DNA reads TGTGCTAGTGGTTTGCTCACAGGGGGGAACTATGGCTACACCTTC.

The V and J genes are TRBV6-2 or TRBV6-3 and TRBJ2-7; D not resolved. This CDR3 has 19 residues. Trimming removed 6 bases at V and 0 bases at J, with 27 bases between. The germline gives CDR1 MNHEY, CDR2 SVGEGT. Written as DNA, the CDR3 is TGTGCCAGCAGCCCCCATAGGAACGTCTGGGCTCGGAGCTCCTACGAGCAGTACTTC. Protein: CASSPHRNVWARSSYEQYF.

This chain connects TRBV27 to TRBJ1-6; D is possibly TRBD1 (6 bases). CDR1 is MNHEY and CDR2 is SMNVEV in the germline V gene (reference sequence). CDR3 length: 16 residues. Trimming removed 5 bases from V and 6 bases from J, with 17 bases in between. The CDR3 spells CASSTEGDFFNSPLHF. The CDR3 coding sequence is TGTGCCAGCAGTACGGAGGGGGACTTCTTTAATTCACCCCTCCACTTT.

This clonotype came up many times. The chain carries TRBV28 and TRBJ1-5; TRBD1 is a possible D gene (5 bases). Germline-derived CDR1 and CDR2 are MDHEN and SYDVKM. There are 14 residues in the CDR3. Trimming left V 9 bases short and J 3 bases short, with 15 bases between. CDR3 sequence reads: CARGQETTNQPQHF. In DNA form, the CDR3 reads TGTGCCAGGGGGCAGGAGACTACCAATCAGCCCCAGCATTTT.

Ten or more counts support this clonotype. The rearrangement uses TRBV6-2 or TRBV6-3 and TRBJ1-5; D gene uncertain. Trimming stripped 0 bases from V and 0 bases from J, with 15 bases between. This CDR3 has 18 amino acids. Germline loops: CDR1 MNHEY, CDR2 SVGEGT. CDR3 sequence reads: CASSYSSYSPYSNQPQHF. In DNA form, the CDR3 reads TGTGCCAGCAGTTACTCCTCCTATTCCCCGTATAGCAATCAGCCCCAGCATTTT.

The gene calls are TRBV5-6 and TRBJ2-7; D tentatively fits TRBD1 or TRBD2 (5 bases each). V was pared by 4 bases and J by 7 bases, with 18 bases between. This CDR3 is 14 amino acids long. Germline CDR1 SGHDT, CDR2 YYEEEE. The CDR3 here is CASSAMGEIGEQYF. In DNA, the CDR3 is TGTGCCAGCAGCGCGATGGGGGAAATAGGGGAGCAGTACTTC.